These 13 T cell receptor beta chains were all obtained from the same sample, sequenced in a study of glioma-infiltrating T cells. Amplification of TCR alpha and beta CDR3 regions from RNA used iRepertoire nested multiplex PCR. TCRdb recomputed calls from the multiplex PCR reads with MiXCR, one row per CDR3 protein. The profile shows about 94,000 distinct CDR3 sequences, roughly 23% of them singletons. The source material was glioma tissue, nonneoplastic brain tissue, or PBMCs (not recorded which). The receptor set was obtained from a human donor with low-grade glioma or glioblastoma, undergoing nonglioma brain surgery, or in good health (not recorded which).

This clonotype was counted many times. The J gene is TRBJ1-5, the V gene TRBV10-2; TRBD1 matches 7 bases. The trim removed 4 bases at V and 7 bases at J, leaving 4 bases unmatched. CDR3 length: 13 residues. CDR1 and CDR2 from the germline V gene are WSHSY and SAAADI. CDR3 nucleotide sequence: TGCGCCAGCAGTGGAGACAGGGCGCAGCCCCAGCATTTT. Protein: CASSGDRAQPQHF.

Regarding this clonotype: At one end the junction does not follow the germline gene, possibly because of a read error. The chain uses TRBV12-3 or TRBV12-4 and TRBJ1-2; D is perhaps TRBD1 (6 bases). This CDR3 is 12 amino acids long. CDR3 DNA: TGTGCCAGCAGTTTACAGGGCAGGGGCTGCACCTTC. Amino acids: CASSLQGRGCTF.

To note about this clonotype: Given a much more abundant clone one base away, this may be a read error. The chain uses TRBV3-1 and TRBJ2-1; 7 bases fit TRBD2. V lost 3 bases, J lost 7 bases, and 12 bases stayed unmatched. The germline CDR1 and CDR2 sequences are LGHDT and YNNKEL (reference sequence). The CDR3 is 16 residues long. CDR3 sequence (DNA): TGTGCCAGCAGCCACCGCGGGACTACCCGTTGGAATGAGCAGTTCTTC. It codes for CASSHRGTTRWNEQFF.

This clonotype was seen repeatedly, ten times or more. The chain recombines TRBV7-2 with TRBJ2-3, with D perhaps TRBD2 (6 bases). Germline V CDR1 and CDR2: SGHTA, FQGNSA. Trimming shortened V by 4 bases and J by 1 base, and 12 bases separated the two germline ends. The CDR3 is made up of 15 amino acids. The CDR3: CASSYTGSRTDTQYF. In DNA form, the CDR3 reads TGTGCCAGCAGCTACACCGGGAGCCGCACAGATACGCAGTATTTT.

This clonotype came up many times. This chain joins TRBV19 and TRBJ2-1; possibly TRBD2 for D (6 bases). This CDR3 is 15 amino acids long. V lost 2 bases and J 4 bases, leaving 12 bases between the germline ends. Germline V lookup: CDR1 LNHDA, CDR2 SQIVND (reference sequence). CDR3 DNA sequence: TGTGCCAGTAGTATAAGCGGGTGGAATTACAATGAGCAGTTCTTC. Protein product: CASSISGWNYNEQFF.

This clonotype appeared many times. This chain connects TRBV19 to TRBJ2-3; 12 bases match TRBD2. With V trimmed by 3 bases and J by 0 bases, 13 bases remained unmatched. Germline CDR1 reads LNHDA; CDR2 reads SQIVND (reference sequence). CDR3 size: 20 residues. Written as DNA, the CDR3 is TGTGCCAGTAGTATTTCAAGACTAGCGGGAGCCCTTGCTAGCACAGATACGCAGTATTTT. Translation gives CASSISRLAGALASTDTQYF. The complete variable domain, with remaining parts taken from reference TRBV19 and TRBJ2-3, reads DGGITQSPKYLFRKEGQNVTLSCEQNLNHDAMYWYRQDPGQGLRLIYYSQIVNDFQKGDIAEGYSVSREKKESFPLTVTSAQKNPTAFYLCASSISRLAGALASTDTQYFGPGTRLTVL.

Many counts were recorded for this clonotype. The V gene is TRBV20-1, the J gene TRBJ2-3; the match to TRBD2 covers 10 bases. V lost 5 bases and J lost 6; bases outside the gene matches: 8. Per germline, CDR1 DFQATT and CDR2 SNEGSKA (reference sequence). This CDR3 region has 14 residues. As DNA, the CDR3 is TGCAGTGCTCCAACTAGCGGGACGTATGATACGCAGTATTTT. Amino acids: CSAPTSGTYDTQYF.

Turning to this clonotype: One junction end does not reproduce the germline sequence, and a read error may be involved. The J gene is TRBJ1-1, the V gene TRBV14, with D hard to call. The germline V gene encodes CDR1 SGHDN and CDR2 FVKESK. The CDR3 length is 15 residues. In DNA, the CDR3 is TGTGCCAGCAGCCAGGATATACACCTGAACACTGTAGCTTTCTTT. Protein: CASSQDIHLNTVAFF.

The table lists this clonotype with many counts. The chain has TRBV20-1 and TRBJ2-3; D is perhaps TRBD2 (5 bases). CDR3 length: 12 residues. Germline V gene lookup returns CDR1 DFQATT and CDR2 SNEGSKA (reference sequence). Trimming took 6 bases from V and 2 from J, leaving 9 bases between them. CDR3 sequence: CSAPGFTDTQYF. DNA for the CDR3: TGCAGTGCACCGGGGTTCACAGATACGCAGTATTTT.

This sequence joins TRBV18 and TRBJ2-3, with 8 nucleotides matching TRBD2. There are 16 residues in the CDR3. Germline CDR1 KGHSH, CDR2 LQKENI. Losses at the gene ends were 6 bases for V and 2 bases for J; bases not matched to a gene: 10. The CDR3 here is CASSSPGTRVTDTQYF. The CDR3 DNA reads TGTGCCAGCTCGTCCCCCGGGACTAGGGTCACAGATACGCAGTATTTT.

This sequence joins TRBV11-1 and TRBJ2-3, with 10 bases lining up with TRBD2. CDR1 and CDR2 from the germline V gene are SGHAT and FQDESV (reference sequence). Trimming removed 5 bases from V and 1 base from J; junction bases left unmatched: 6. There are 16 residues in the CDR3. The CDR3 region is CASSKDLAGGTDTQYF. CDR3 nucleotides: TGTGCCAGCAGCAAAGACCTAGCGGGAGGCACAGATACGCAGTATTTT.

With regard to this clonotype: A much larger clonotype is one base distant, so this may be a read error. The CDR3 coding sequence is TGTGCTATCGCAGGGATGTTGGCAACTAATGAAAAACTGTTTTTT. Its translation is CAIAGMLATNEKLFF. This sequence joins TRBV2 and TRBJ1-4; tentatively, D is TRBD1 (5 bases). Germline CDR1 reads SNHLY; CDR2 reads FYNNEI. CDR3 length: 15 amino acids. Supplemented by reference TRBV2 and TRBJ1-4, the full variable domain reads EPEVTQTPSHQVTQMGQEVILRCVPISNHLYFYWYRQILGQKVEFLVSFYNNEISEKSEIFDDQFSVERPDGSNFTLKIRSTKLEDSAMYFCAIAGMLATNEKLFFGSGTQLSVL.

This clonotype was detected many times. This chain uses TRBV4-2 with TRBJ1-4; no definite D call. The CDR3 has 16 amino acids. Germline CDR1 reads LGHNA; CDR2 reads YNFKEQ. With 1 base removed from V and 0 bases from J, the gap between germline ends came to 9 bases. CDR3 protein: CASSQALGATNEKLFF. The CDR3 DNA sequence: TGTGCCAGCAGCCAAGCGTTGGGAGCAACTAATGAAAAACTGTTTTTT.